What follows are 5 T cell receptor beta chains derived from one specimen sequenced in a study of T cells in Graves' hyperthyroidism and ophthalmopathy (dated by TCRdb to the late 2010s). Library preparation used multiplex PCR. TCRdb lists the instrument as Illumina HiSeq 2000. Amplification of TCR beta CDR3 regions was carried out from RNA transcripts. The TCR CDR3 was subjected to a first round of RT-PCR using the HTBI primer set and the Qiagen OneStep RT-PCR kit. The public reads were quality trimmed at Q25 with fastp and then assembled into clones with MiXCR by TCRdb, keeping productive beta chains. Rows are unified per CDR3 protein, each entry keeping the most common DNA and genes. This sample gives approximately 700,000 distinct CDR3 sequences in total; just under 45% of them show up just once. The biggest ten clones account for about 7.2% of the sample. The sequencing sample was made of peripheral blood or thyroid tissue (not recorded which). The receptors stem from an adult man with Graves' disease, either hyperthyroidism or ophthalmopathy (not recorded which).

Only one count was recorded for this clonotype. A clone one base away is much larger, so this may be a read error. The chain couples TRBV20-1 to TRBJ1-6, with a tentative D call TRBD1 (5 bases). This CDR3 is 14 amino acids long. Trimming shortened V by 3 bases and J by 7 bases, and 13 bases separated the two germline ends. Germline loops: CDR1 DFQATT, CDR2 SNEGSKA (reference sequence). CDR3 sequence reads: CSASRSRDNSPLHF. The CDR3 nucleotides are TGCAGTGCTAGCAGGAGCAGGGACAATTCACCCCTCCACTTT.

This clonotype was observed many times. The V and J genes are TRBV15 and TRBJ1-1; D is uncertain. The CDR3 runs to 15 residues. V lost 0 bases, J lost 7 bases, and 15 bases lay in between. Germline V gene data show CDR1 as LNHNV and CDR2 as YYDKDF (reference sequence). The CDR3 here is CATSRDLRAGSEAFF. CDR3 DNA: TGTGCCACCAGCAGAGATCTGCGGGCGGGTAGTGAAGCTTTCTTT.

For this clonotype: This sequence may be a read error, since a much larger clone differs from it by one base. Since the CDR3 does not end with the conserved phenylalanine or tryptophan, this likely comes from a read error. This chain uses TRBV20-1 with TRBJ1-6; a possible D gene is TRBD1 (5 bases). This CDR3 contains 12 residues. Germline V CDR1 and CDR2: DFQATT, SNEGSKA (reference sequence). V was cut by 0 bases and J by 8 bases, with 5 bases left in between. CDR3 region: CSAREGDSPLHS. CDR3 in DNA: TGCAGTGCTAGAGAAGGGGATTCACCCCTCCACTCT.

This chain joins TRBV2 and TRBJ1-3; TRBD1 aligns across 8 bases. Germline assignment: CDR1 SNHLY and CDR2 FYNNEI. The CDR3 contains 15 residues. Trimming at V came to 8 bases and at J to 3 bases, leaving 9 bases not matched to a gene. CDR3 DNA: TGTGCCAGCGGTAAACAGGGGGATTTTGGAAACACCATATATTTT. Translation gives CASGKQGDFGNTIYF.

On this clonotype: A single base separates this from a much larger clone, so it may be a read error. CDR3: CASSPRTGSQKLFF. As DNA, the CDR3 is TGTGCCAGCAGCCCCCGGACAGGGAGTCAAAAACTGTTTTTT. The chain carries TRBV9 and TRBJ1-4; TRBD1 aligns across 8 bases. The trim removed 4 bases at V and 9 bases at J, leaving 8 bases unmatched. Per germline, CDR1 SGDLS and CDR2 YYNGEE. CDR3 length: 14 residues.